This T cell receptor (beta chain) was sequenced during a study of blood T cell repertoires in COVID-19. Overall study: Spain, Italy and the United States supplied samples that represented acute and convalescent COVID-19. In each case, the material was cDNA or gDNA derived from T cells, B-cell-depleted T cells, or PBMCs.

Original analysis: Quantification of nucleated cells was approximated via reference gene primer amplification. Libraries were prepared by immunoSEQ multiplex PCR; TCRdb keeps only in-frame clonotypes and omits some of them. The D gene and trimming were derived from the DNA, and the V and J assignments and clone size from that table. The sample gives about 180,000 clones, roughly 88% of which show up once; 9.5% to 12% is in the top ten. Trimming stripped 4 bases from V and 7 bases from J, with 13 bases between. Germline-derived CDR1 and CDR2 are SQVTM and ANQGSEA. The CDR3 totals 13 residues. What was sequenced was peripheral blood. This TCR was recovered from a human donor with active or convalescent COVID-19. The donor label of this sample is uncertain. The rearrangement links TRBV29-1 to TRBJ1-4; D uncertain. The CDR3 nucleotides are TGCAGCGTTGGAAGTGCCCTAACTGAAAAACTGTTTTTT. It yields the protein CSVGSALTEKLFF.